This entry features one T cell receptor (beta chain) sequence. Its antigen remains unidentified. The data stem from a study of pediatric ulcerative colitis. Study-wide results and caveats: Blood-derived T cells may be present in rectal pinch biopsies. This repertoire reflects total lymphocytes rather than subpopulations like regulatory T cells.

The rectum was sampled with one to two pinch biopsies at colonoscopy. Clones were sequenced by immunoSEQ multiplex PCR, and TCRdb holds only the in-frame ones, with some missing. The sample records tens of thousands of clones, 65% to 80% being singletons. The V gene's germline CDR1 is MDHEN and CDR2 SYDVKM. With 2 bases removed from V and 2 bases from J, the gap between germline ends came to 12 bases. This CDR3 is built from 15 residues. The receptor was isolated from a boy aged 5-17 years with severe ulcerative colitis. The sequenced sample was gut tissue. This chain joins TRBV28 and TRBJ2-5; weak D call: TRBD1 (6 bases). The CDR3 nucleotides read TGTGCCAGCAGTTTAAGTACCGGACAGCAAGAGACCCAGTACTTC. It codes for CASSLSTGQQETQYF. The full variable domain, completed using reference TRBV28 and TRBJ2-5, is DVKVTQSSRYLVKRTGEKVFLECVQDMDHENMFWYRQDPGLGLRLIYFSYDVKMKEKGDIPEGYSVSREKKERFSLILESASTNQTSMYLCASSLSTGQQETQYFGPGTRLLVL.